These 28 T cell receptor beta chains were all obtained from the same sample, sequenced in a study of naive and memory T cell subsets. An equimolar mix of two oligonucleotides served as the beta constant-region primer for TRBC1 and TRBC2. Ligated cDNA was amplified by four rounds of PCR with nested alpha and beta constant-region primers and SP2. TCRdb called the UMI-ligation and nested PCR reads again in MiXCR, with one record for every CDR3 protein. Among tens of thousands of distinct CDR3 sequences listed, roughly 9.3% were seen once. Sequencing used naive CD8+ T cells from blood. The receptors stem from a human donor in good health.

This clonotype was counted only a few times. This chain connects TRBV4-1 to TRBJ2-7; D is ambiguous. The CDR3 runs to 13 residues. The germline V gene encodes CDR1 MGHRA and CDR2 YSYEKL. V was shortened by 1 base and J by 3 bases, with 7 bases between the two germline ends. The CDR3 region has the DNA TGCGCCAGCAGCCAAGTTTTCGGCTACGAGCAGTACTTC. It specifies CASSQVFGYEQYF.

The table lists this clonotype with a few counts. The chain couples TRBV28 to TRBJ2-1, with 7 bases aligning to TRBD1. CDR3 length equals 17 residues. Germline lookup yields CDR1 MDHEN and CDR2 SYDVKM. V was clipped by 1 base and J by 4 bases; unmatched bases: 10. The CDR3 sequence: CASSLSFLGRGYNEQFF. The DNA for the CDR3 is TGTGCCAGCAGTTTATCCTTTTTGGGCAGGGGGTACAATGAGCAGTTCTTC.

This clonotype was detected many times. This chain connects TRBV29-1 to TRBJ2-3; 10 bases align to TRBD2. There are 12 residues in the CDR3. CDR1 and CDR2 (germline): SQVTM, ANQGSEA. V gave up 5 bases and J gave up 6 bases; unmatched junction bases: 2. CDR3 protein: CSVSAGGDTQYF. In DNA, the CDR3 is TGCAGCGTTTCAGCGGGGGGGGATACGCAGTATTTT.

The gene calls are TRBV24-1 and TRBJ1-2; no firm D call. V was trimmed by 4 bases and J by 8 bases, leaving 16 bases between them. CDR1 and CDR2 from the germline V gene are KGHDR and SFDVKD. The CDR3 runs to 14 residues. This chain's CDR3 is CATSDTEGPWGYTF. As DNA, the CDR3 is TGTGCCACCAGTGACACGGAAGGCCCTTGGGGCTACACCTTC.

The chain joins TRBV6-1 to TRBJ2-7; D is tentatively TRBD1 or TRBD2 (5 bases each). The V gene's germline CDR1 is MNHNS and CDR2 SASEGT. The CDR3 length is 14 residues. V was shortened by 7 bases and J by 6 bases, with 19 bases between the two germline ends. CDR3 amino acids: CASTPLLGDGEQYF. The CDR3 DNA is TGTGCCAGCACCCCCCTGTTGGGGGACGGCGAGCAGTACTTC.

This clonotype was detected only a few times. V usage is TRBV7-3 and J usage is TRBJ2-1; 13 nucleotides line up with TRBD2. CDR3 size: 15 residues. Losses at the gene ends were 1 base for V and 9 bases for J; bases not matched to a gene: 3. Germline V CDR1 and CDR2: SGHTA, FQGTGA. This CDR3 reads CASSLITSGRGEQFF. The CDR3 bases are TGTGCCAGCAGCTTAATTACTAGCGGGAGGGGTGAGCAGTTCTTC. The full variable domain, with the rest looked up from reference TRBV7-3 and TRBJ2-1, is GAGVSQTPSNKVTEKGKYVELRCDPISGHTALYWYRQSLGQGPEFLIYFQGTGAADDSGLPNDRFFAVRPEGSVSTLKIQRTERGDSAVYLCASSLITSGRGEQFFGPGTRLTVL.

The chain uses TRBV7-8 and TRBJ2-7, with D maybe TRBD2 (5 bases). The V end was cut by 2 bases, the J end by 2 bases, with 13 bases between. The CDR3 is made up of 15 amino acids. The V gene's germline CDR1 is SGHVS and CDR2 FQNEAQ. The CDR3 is CASSLNGDRTYEQYF. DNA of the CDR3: TGTGCCAGCAGCTTAAACGGGGATCGAACCTACGAGCAGTACTTC.

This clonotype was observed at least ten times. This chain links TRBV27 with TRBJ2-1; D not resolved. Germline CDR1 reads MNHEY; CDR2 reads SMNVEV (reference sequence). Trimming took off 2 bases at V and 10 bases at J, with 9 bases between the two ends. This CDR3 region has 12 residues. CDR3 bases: TGTGCCAGCAGTTTAGCCGGCCGCGAGCAGTTCTTC. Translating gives CASSLAGREQFF.

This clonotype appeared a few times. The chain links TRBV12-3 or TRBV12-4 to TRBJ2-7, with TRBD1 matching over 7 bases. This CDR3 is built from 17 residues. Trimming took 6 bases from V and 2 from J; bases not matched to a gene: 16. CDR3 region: CASSSSVAGTETYEQYF. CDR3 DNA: TGTGCCAGCAGCTCGTCCGTAGCCGGGACAGAAACCTACGAGCAGTACTTC.

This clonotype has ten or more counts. For the CDR3, the DNA is TGTGCCAGCAGCCCCGAGCCGACAGGGGGCGCGGCCGTGAACACTGAAGCTTTCTTT. Protein product: CASSPEPTGGAAVNTEAFF. V gene TRBV7-6 combines with J gene TRBJ1-1; 10 nucleotides align to TRBD1. The germline gives CDR1 SGHVS, CDR2 FNYEAQ. The CDR3 is made up of 19 amino acids. V trimming: 5 bases; J trimming: 0 bases; junction bases outside the gene matches: 15.

The chain's CDR3 is CASSQDGGSTEQYF. CDR3 nucleotide sequence: TGTGCCAGCAGCCAAGATGGCGGGAGTACCGAGCAGTACTTC. The chain combines TRBV3-1 with TRBJ2-7; 7 positions match TRBD2. Unmatched junction bases numbered 5, after V lost 0 bases and J lost 6 bases. Germline CDR1 is LGHDT and CDR2 is YNNKEL (reference sequence). The CDR3 loop spans 14 amino acids.

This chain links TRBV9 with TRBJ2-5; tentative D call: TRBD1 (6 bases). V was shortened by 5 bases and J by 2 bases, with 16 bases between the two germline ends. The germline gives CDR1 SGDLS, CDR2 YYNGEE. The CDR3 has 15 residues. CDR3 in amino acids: CASSGATGSQETQYF. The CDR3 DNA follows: TGTGCCAGCAGTGGTGCTACAGGGTCACAAGAGACCCAGTACTTC.

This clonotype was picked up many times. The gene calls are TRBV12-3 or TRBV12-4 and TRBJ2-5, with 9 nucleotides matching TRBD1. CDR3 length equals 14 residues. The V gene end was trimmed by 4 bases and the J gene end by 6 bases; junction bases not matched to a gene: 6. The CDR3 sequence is CASSSDRGRQTQYF. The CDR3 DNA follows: TGTGCCAGCAGTTCGGACAGGGGAAGGCAGACCCAGTACTTC.

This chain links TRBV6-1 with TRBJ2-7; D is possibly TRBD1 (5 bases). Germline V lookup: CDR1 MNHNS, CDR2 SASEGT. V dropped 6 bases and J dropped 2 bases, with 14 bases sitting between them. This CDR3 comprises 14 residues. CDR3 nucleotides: TGTGCCAGCAGAGGGTGGACACTCGCCTACGAGCAGTACTTC. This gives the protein CASRGWTLAYEQYF.

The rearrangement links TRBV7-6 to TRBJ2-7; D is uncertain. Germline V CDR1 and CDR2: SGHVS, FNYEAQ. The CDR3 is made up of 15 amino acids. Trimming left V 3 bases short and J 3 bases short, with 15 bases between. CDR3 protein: CASSFEVSPLYEQYF. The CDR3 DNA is TGTGCCAGCAGCTTTGAGGTGTCTCCACTCTACGAGCAGTACTTC.

DNA for the CDR3: TGTGCCAGCAGTTTATCCGGGACTAGCAGGCAGCCCCAGCATTTT. This encodes CASSLSGTSRQPQHF. This chain joins TRBV27 and TRBJ1-5; a possible D gene is TRBD1 (5 bases). Per the germline V gene, CDR1 is MNHEY and CDR2 is SMNVEV (reference sequence). V gave up 0 bases and J gave up 7 bases, with 13 bases separating them. There are 15 residues in the CDR3.

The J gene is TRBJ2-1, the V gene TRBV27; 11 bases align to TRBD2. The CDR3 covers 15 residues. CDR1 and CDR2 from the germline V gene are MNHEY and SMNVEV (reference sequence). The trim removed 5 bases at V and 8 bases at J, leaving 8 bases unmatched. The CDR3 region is CASSPHSGRGYEQFF. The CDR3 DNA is TGTGCCAGCAGTCCCCATAGCGGGAGGGGCTATGAGCAGTTCTTC.

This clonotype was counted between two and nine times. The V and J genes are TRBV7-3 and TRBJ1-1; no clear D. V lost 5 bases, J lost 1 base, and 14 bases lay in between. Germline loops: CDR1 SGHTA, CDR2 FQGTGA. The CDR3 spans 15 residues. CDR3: CASSPHGGENTEAFF. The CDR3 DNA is TGTGCCAGCAGCCCTCATGGTGGGGAGAACACTGAAGCTTTCTTT.

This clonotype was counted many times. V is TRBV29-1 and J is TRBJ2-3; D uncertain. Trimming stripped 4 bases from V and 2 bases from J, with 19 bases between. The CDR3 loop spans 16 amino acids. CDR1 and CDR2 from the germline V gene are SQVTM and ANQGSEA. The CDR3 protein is CSVGGLSSYLTDTQYF. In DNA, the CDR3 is TGCAGCGTTGGGGGTTTGAGCAGCTATCTCACAGATACGCAGTATTTT.

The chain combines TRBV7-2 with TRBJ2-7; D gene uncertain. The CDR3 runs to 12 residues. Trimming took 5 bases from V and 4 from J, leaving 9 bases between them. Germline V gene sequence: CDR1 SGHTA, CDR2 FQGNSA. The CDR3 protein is CASSTAEYEQYF. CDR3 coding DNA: TGTGCCAGCAGCACAGCCGAATACGAGCAGTACTTC.

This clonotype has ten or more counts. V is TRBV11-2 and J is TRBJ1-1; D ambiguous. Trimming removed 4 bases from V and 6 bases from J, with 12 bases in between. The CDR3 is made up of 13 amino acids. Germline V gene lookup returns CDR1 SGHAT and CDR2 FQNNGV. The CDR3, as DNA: TGTGCCAGCAGCTCCCCCCCTATGGCTGAAGCTTTCTTT. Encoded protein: CASSSPPMAEAFF.

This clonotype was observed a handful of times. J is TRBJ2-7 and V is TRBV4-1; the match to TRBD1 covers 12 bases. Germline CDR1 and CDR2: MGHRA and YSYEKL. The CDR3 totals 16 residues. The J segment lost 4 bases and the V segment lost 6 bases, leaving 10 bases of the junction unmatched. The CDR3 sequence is CASRQLPGQGAYEQYF. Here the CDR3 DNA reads TGCGCCAGCAGACAACTTCCGGGACAGGGGGCGTACGAGCAGTACTTC.

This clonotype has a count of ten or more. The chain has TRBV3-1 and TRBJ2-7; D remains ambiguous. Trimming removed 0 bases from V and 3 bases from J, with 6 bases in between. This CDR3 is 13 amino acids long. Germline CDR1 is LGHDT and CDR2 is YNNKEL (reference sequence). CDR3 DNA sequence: TGTGCCAGCAGCCAAGAGACCGGCTACGAGCAGTACTTC. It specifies CASSQETGYEQYF.

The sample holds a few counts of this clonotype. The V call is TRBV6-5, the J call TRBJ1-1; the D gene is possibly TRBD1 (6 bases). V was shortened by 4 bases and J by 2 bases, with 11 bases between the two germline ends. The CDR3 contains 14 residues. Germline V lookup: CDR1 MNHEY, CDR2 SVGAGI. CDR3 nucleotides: TGTGCCAGCAGTTGGACAGTCCGTAACACTGAAGCTTTCTTT. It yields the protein CASSWTVRNTEAFF.

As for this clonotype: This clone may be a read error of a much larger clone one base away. CDR3 sequence reads: CASGAYEQYF. The CDR3 DNA is TGTGCCAGCGGGGCCTACGAGCAGTACTTC. This chain connects TRBV27 to TRBJ2-7; unclear D gene. Germline loops: CDR1 MNHEY, CDR2 SMNVEV (reference sequence). V was pared by 8 bases and J by 2 bases, with 4 bases between. CDR3 length equals 10 residues.

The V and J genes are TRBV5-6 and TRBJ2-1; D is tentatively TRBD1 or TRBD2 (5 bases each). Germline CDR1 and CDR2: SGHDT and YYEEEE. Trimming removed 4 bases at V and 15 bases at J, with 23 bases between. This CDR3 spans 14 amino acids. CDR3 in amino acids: CASSDGLGPERAFF. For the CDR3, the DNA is TGTGCCAGCAGCGACGGCCTGGGGCCGGAGAGGGCGTTCTTC. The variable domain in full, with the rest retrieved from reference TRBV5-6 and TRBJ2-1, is DAGVTQSPTHLIKTRGQQVTLRCSPKSGHDTVSWYQQALGQGPQFIFQYYEEEERQRGNFPDRFSGHQFPNYSSELNVNALLLGDSALYLCASSDGLGPERAFFGPGTRLTVL.

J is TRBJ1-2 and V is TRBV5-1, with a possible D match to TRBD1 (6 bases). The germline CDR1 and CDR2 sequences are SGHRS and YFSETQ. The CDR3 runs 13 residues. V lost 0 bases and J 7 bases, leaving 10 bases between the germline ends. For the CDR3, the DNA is TGCGCCAGCAGCTTGGCCCAGGACAGTGGCTACACCTTC. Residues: CASSLAQDSGYTF.

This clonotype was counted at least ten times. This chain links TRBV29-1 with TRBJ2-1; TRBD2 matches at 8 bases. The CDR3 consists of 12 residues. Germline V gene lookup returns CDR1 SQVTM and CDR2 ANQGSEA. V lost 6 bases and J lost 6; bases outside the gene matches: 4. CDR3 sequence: CSVPLAVNEQFF. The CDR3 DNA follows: TGCAGCGTCCCACTAGCGGTCAATGAGCAGTTCTTC.